A selection of T cell receptor beta chains follows, all from one sample in a study of blood T cell repertoires in COVID-19. Using immunoSEQ multiplex PCR, the repertoire was profiled, and TCRdb retains in-frame clones only, with some absent. The sample lists 350,000 to 450,000 clones, around nine tenths occurring once. Sequenced input: peripheral blood. The receptors here all came from a human donor in a cohort sampled during active COVID-19. Both conserved end residues are part of each CDR3. A D gene is named only where the DNA matches it firmly. Not all rows give a size; the values are once, few, many and, for expanded clones, a class.

17	-	TRBV7-8	-	TRBJ1-1	CASSLVLVRGGGTEAFF	TGTGCCAGCAGCTTAGTTTTGGTCAGGGGAGGGGGAACTGAAGCTTTCTTT
16	-	TRBV5-1	once	TRBJ1-4	CASSFQIQEENEKLFF	TGCGCCAGCAGCTTCCAAATTCAGGAGGAAAATGAAAAACTGTTTTTT
15	TRBD2	TRBV11-2	-	TRBJ2-7	CASSLSLAGAYEQYF	TGTGCCAGCAGCTTGAGTCTAGCGGGAGCCTACGAGCAGTACTTC
11	TRBD1	TRBV30	-	TRBJ1-1	CAWTRQGEAFF	TGTGCCTGGACGCGACAGGGTGAAGCTTTCTTT
15	TRBD2	TRBV7-9	-	TRBJ2-5	CASSTRSGGTETQYF	TGTGCCAGCAGCACCAGATCGGGGGGGACAGAGACCCAGTACTTC
15	TRBD1	TRBV19	-	TRBJ1-5	CASSMDRAINQPQHF	TGTGCCAGTAGTATGGACAGGGCGATCAATCAGCCCCAGCATTTT
15	-	TRBV5-1	few	TRBJ2-3	CASSSVFGSTDTQYF	TGCGCCAGCAGCTCCGTTTTCGGTAGCACAGATACGCAGTATTTT
14	-	TRBV19	-	TRBJ2-7	CASSQSPRGYEQYF	TGTGCCAGTAGCCAGAGCCCACGGGGGTACGAGCAGTACTTC
13	-	TRBV20-1	many	TRBJ2-5	CSASPSLLRTQYF	TGCAGTGCAAGTCCGTCCTTGTTGCGGACCCAGTACTTC
17	TRBD2	TRBV5-1	-	TRBJ2-3	CASSGRPGLADTDTQYF	TGCGCCAGCAGCGGACGACCGGGACTAGCGGACACAGATACGCAGTATTTT
13	-	TRBV7-3	-	TRBJ2-5	CASSEGLQETQYF	TGTGCCAGCAGCGAGGGACTTCAAGAGACCCAGTACTTC
14	-	TRBV7-3	-	TRBJ1-1	CASSLGGQNTEAFF	TGTGCCAGCAGCTTAGGCGGACAAAACACTGAAGCTTTCTTT
13	-	TRBV7-8	-	TRBJ1-5	CASSLARVQPQHF	TGTGCCAGCAGCTTAGCCAGGGTTCAGCCCCAGCATTTT
14	-	TRBV9	-	TRBJ2-1	CASSVAPDSVEQFF	TGTGCCAGCAGCGTAGCGCCCGATTCGGTCGAGCAGTTCTTC
17	-	TRBV3-1/TRBV3-2	-	TRBJ2-5	CASSPYRGRGGLATQYF	TGTGCCAGCAGCCCCTACAGGGGGAGGGGGGGGTTGGCGACCCAGTACTTC
17	-	TRBV5-6	-	TRBJ1-3	CASSLYEWASSGNTIYF	TGTGCCAGCAGCTTGTATGAGTGGGCGAGCTCTGGAAACACCATATATTTT
15	TRBD1	TRBV7-3	-	TRBJ2-2	CASSQTGRNTGELFF	TGTGCCAGCAGCCAGACAGGGCGGAACACCGGGGAGCTGTTTTTT
14	TRBD1	TRBV5-1	-	TRBJ2-7	CASSGGQAGYEQYF	TGCGCCAGCAGCGGGGGACAGGCGGGTTACGAGCAGTACTTC
17	TRBD1	TRBV6-1	-	TRBJ1-3	CASSGGQGLGSGNTIYF	TGTGCCAGCAGTGGGGGACAGGGGCTGGGCTCTGGAAACACCATATATTTT
12	-	TRBV5-1	-	TRBJ2-7	CASSLGGYEQYF	TGCGCCAGCAGCTTGGGAGGGTACGAGCAGTACTTC
14	-	TRBV6-6	-	TRBJ1-1	CASSYLQGNTEAFF	TGTGCCAGCAGTTACTTACAGGGGAACACTGAAGCTTTCTTT
18	-	TRBV4-2	few	TRBJ1-2	CASSQDPWGTQIHYGYTF	TGTGCCAGCAGCCAAGACCCGTGGGGGACACAAATCCACTATGGCTACACCTTC
14	TRBD2	TRBV29-1	-	TRBJ2-3	CSVAPGTSADTQYF	TGCAGCGTCGCCCCAGGGACTAGTGCCGATACGCAGTATTTT
14	-	TRBV20-1	-	TRBJ2-7	CSASGGTAPLEQYF	TGCAGTGCTAGTGGCGGGACAGCTCCCTTAGAGCAGTACTTC
13	-	TRBV29-1	-	TRBJ2-7	CSVEESGSGEQYF	TGCAGCGTTGAAGAATCGGGATCGGGTGAGCAGTACTTC
15	-	TRBV6-5	-	TRBJ2-2	CASARDLLNTGELFF	TGTGCCAGCGCCCGGGACTTACTGAACACCGGGGAGCTGTTTTTT
15	TRBD2	TRBV5-1	-	TRBJ2-2	CASSNSGRGTGELFF	TGCGCCAGCAGCAATAGCGGGAGAGGGACCGGGGAGCTGTTTTTT
14	TRBD1	TRBV29-1	-	TRBJ2-1	CSVETGRIINEQFF	TGCAGCGTTGAGACAGGGCGGATTATAAATGAGCAGTTCTTC
17	TRBD2	TRBV28	-	TRBJ2-6	CASTSSGNANVANVLTF	TGTGCCAGCACCTCTAGCGGGAACGCTAATGTGGCCAACGTCCTGACTTTC
14	-	TRBV11-2	-	TRBJ1-1	CASVGLYMNTEAFF	TGTGCCAGCGTTGGACTCTACATGAACACTGAAGCTTTCTTT
12	-	TRBV6-5	-	TRBJ2-7	CASSRGSYEQYF	TGTGCCAGCAGTCGGGGCTCCTACGAGCAGTACTTC
11	-	TRBV6-5	-	TRBJ2-7	CASRSDYEQYF	TGTGCCTCCAGGTCGGACTACGAGCAGTACTTC
14	-	TRBV24-1	-	TRBJ1-2	CATSDDRGMYGYTF	TGTGCCACCAGTGACGACCGGGGGATGTATGGCTACACCTTC
13	-	TRBV5-1	-	TRBJ2-7	CASSMDTPYEQYF	TGCGCCAGCAGCATGGACACGCCCTACGAGCAGTACTTC
12	-	TRBV10-2	-	TRBJ2-7	CASSSGPYEQYF	TGCGCCAGCAGTAGCGGACCCTACGAGCAGTACTTC
17	-	TRBV5-5	-	TRBJ2-1	CASTIGASRPGWDEQFF	TGTGCCAGCACCATCGGAGCTAGCAGACCCGGATGGGATGAGCAGTTCTTC
14	TRBD1	TRBV7-2	-	TRBJ2-7	CASSFGTGSYEQYF	TGTGCCAGCAGCTTCGGGACAGGCTCCTACGAGCAGTACTTC
14	-	TRBV5-4	-	TRBJ2-7	CASSLGRLAYEQYF	TGTGCCAGCAGCTTGGGACGGCTAGCCTACGAGCAGTACTTC
15	TRBD1	TRBV7-9	-	TRBJ2-2	CASSPRGQVTGELFF	TGTGCCAGCAGCCCCCGGGGACAGGTCACCGGGGAGCTGTTTTTT
15	TRBD1	TRBV5-6	few	TRBJ1-2	CASSHPTGRPGGYTF	TGTGCCAGCAGCCACCCGACAGGGAGGCCAGGAGGATACACCTTC
11	-	TRBV6-6	-	TRBJ1-1	CASSSRDEAFF	TGTGCCAGCAGTTCGAGAGATGAAGCTTTCTTT
13	TRBD1	TRBV2	-	TRBJ2-7	CASREGQGYEQYF	TGTGCCAGCAGGGAAGGACAGGGCTACGAGCAGTACTTC
16	TRBD1	TRBV7-9	-	TRBJ1-2	CASSLRGSTGLDGYTF	TGTGCCAGCAGCTTACGAGGCTCGACAGGGTTGGATGGCTACACCTTC
16	-	TRBV15	-	TRBJ2-3	CATSRDMGVKGDTQYF	TGTGCCACCAGCAGAGATATGGGAGTTAAGGGAGATACGCAGTATTTT
16	TRBD2	TRBV4-1	-	TRBJ2-2	CASSQDPGLATGELFF	TGCGCCAGCAGCCAAGATCCGGGACTAGCGACCGGGGAGCTGTTTTTT
16	-	TRBV5-5	-	TRBJ2-7	CASSAGRTRSSYEQYF	TGTGCCAGCAGCGCGGGGAGAACCAGGAGCTCCTACGAGCAGTACTTC
13	-	TRBV14	-	TRBJ2-1	CASSQEVGGGWFF	TGTGCCAGCAGCCAAGAGGTGGGGGGAGGTTGGTTCTTC
13	-	TRBV15	-	TRBJ2-7	CATSRDNYYEQYF	TGTGCCACCAGCAGGGACAATTACTACGAGCAGTACTTC
15	TRBD2	TRBV7-2	-	TRBJ2-1	CASSLAPSGHNEQFF	TGTGCCAGCAGCTTAGCGCCTAGCGGGCACAATGAGCAGTTCTTC
14	TRBD1	TRBV7-2	-	TRBJ1-1	CASSFRQGNTEAFF	TGTGCCAGCAGCTTTCGACAGGGGAACACTGAAGCTTTCTTT
11	-	TRBV20-1	-	TRBJ2-1	CSATSFNEQFF	TGCAGTGCTACTTCCTTCAATGAGCAGTTCTTC
13	TRBD1	TRBV29-1	-	TRBJ1-4	CSAAGTGRFELFF	TGCAGCGCCGCCGGGACAGGGAGATTCGAACTGTTTTTT
11	-	TRBV20-1	-	TRBJ1-4	CSASWKNRLFF	TGCAGTGCTAGCTGGAAAAACAGGTTGTTTTTT
12	-	TRBV5-4	few	TRBJ1-6	CASSYSNSPLHF	TGTGCCAGCAGCTACAGTAATTCACCCCTCCACTTT